This T cell receptor beta chain was profiled in a study of T cells after yellow fever vaccination. This clonotype was seen a few times. TCRdb re-derived calls from the 5' RACE reads in MiXCR, one entry per CDR3 protein. Among 300,000 to 400,000 distinct CDR3 sequences listed, 8.7% were seen once. Germline V CDR1 and CDR2: DFQATT, SNEGSKA (reference sequence). J was trimmed by 4 bases and V by 5 bases; bases with no gene match: 6. The CDR3 runs to 15 residues. The rearrangement uses TRBV20-1 and TRBJ2-1, with TRBD2 identical over 12 bases. This clonotype originated in a man aged 18-30 years who received the YFV17D yellow fever vaccine. Sequenced here: PBMCs, sampled on the day of the first yellow fever vaccination. The CDR3 region has the DNA TGCAGTGCTGGCGGACTAGCGGGGAGGTACAATGAGCAGTTCTTC. Residues: CSAGGLAGRYNEQFF.